The rows below give T cell receptor beta chains drawn from one sample of a study of cytomegalovirus exposure and HLA in healthy donors. Method: immunoSEQ multiplex PCR; TCRdb's copy keeps in-frame clones and lacks some. The table has about 150,000 clones, roughly 74% seen once; the top ten hold 2.8%. Sequenced sample: PBMCs. Receptors were obtained from a man younger than 30 in good health and CMV-seronegative. CDR3s leave out the opening cysteine and the closing phenylalanine or tryptophan. Each record gives: V gene, D gene, CDR3 protein. D genes are given only for firm matches.

v_call: TRBV28; d_call: -; cdr3_aa: ASRDWGNQPQH
v_call: TRBV19; d_call: TRBD1; cdr3_aa: ASSIVNRGGTEAF
v_call: TRBV11-2; d_call: TRBD1; cdr3_aa: ASSFRGCGIGSPLH
v_call: TRBV11-3; d_call: -; cdr3_aa: ASSLDLLPGQENTEAF
v_call: TRBV6-1; d_call: TRBD1; cdr3_aa: ASSSGTANTGELF
v_call: TRBV4-1; d_call: TRBD2; cdr3_aa: ASSHEIAGAAGELF
v_call: TRBV27; d_call: TRBD2; cdr3_aa: ASSLALAGGGYEQY
v_call: TRBV7-6; d_call: TRBD2; cdr3_aa: ASSPGATSGGAGETQY
v_call: TRBV28; d_call: TRBD1; cdr3_aa: ASSLTQGARINQPQH
v_call: TRBV7-8; d_call: -; cdr3_aa: ASSYAGIYNSPLH
v_call: TRBV28; d_call: TRBD1; cdr3_aa: ASSSGTGGPSANYGYT
v_call: TRBV5-1; d_call: TRBD1; cdr3_aa: ASSFDRGHTGELF
v_call: TRBV5-1; d_call: TRBD1; cdr3_aa: ASSFGTGGADGYT
v_call: TRBV10-2; d_call: -; cdr3_aa: ASTPTANTEAF
v_call: TRBV4-2; d_call: -; cdr3_aa: ASSQGTPRGGGNIQY
v_call: TRBV6-1; d_call: TRBD1; cdr3_aa: ASSEGGAGGSSGANGLT
v_call: TRBV7-8; d_call: -; cdr3_aa: ASSLVARASNQPQH
v_call: TRBV7-8; d_call: TRBD1; cdr3_aa: ASSPDRAQPQH
v_call: TRBV6-6; d_call: -; cdr3_aa: ASSYPTSNTEAF
v_call: TRBV4-2; d_call: TRBD1; cdr3_aa: ASSQDKGAYGNTIY
v_call: TRBV6-1; d_call: -; cdr3_aa: ASSDRGHTDTQY
v_call: TRBV6-1; d_call: TRBD2; cdr3_aa: DSSELGLAGEQF
v_call: TRBV15; d_call: TRBD1; cdr3_aa: ATSSRTGAQETQY
v_call: TRBV7-9; d_call: TRBD1; cdr3_aa: ASSSGGIADSAKNSQY
v_call: TRBV7-9; d_call: -; cdr3_aa: ASSLMGGTEAF
v_call: TRBV4-2; d_call: -; cdr3_aa: ASSPTGSTGANGLT
v_call: TRBV5-1; d_call: -; cdr3_aa: ASTPGVGGTDTQY
v_call: TRBV29-1; d_call: -; cdr3_aa: SVVGGGAGTNVRNTEAF
v_call: TRBV27; d_call: -; cdr3_aa: ASSRVGNQPQH
v_call: TRBV5-8; d_call: TRBD1; cdr3_aa: ASSSDRAHSGANVLT
v_call: TRBV4-3; d_call: TRBD1; cdr3_aa: ASSQDLQGGQPQH
v_call: TRBV7-8; d_call: TRBD2; cdr3_aa: ASSLGASGGRRF
v_call: TRBV6-4; d_call: -; cdr3_aa: ASSGTSYNEQF
v_call: TRBV7-9; d_call: -; cdr3_aa: ASSPRQSSGANGLT
v_call: TRBV28; d_call: TRBD1; cdr3_aa: ASSLGQGRGYT
v_call: TRBV7-6; d_call: TRBD1; cdr3_aa: ASSLWQQGAKYNEQF
v_call: TRBV28; d_call: TRBD2; cdr3_aa: ASSFQRGLTDTQY
v_call: TRBV18; d_call: -; cdr3_aa: ASSLGGYQETQY
v_call: TRBV4-1; d_call: -; cdr3_aa: ASSQTGSGANVLT
v_call: TRBV5-1; d_call: -; cdr3_aa: ASSFGGRLEAF
v_call: TRBV7-3; d_call: TRBD1; cdr3_aa: ASSLRGGTGVYEQY
v_call: TRBV27; d_call: -; cdr3_aa: ASSLEGATSYEQY
v_call: TRBV19; d_call: TRBD1; cdr3_aa: ASSDIQGLNTEAF
v_call: TRBV4-3; d_call: -; cdr3_aa: ASSQDRVRGYEQY
v_call: TRBV7-2; d_call: TRBD1; cdr3_aa: ASSYPTGGASRPYNEQF
v_call: TRBV2; d_call: -; cdr3_aa: ASSEVPGGEQY
v_call: TRBV30; d_call: -; cdr3_aa: AWSARGWAKNSQY
v_call: TRBV30; d_call: -; cdr3_aa: AWRALRLTNEKLF
v_call: TRBV4-3; d_call: -; cdr3_aa: ASSQKGGEQF
v_call: TRBV5-1; d_call: -; cdr3_aa: ASSQQGYEQY
v_call: TRBV6-4; d_call: TRBD1; cdr3_aa: ASSYNPGTGASGYT
v_call: TRBV11-2; d_call: -; cdr3_aa: ASSALPEGGSGNTIY
v_call: TRBV4-1; d_call: -; cdr3_aa: ASSQEGGVKLF
v_call: TRBV6-1; d_call: TRBD1; cdr3_aa: ATKTGETGELF